The next 27 T cell receptor beta chains were all read from a single sample in a study of control samples from healthy donors and cancer patients. This table comes from immunoSEQ multiplex PCR, and its TCRdb copy is limited to in-frame clones, with some not included. The sample contains about 55,000 clones, 88% of which appear only once. Material for sequencing was blood. These receptors originate from a man aged 50 or older in good health.

The chain is built from TRBV28 and TRBJ1-3; perhaps TRBD1 as D (5 bases). CDR1 MDHEN and CDR2 SYDVKM come from the germline V gene. V was clipped by 6 bases and J by 4 bases, with 13 bases between them. This CDR3 comprises 14 residues. CDR3 nucleotides: TGTGCCAGCAGGGGGCAGGGTATCGGAAACACCATATATTTT. It codes for CASRGQGIGNTIYF. Supplemented by reference TRBV28 and TRBJ1-3, the full variable domain reads DVKVTQSSRYLVKRTGEKVFLECVQDMDHENMFWYRQDPGLGLRLIYFSYDVKMKEKGDIPEGYSVSREKKERFSLILESASTNQTSMYLCASRGQGIGNTIYFGEGSWLTVV.

The chain couples TRBV3-1 (or the pseudogene TRBV3-2) to TRBJ2-1, with D possibly matching TRBD2 (5 bases). Germline V gene lookup returns CDR1 LGHDT and CDR2 YNNKEL (reference sequence). V was clipped by 2 bases and J by 10 bases, with 12 bases between them. The CDR3 is made up of 13 amino acids. The CDR3 nucleotides are TGTGCCAGCAGCCAACGAGGGTTCACCGAGCAGTTCTTC. Translation gives CASSQRGFTEQFF.

This CDR3 is CASSLGSQGNTIYF. CDR3 DNA sequence: TGTGCCAGCAGCTTAGGGTCGCAAGGAAACACCATATATTTT. This chain joins TRBV7-2 and TRBJ1-3, with D unclear. The CDR3 runs to 14 residues. Trimming removed 1 base from V and 4 bases from J, with 8 bases in between. CDR1 and CDR2 (germline): SGHTA, FQGNSA.

This clone was observed once. The chain carries TRBV2 and TRBJ1-3, with D maybe TRBD1 (5 bases). This CDR3 contains 17 residues. Trimming took off 2 bases at V and 0 bases at J, with 14 bases between the two ends. Germline-derived CDR1 and CDR2 are SNHLY and FYNNEI. CDR3 nucleotide sequence: TGTGCCAGCAGTGAAAGGGCAGGGTATTTCTCTGGAAACACCATATATTTT. Its protein product is CASSERAGYFSGNTIYF.

The chain combines TRBV19 with TRBJ2-6; possible D gene TRBD2, 5 bases. This CDR3 has 14 amino acids. Germline V gives CDR1 LNHDA, CDR2 SQIVND (reference sequence). Trimming took off 8 bases at V and 0 bases at J, with 8 bases between the two ends. CDR3 region: CASGGLSGANVLTF. The CDR3 region has the DNA TGTGCCAGTGGCGGGCTCTCTGGGGCCAACGTCCTGACTTTC.

The chain uses TRBV12-3 or TRBV12-4 and TRBJ1-2; D gene unclear. This CDR3 spans 12 amino acids. Trimming shortened V by 8 bases and J by 4 bases, and 11 bases separated the two germline ends. As DNA, the CDR3 is TGTGCCAGCTCCGTGAGGGCCTATGGCTACACCTTC. Translated: CASSVRAYGYTF.

The gene calls are TRBV27 and TRBJ2-4; TRBD1 matches 7 bases. After removal of 6 bases from V and 0 bases from J, the junction contained 14 bases not matched to a gene. The CDR3 loop spans 18 amino acids. Germline loops: CDR1 MNHEY, CDR2 SMNVEV (reference sequence). CDR3: CASSLNSTGTQAKNIQYF. DNA of the CDR3: TGTGCCAGCAGCCTAAACTCGACAGGGACCCAAGCCAAAAACATTCAGTACTTC.

The gene calls are TRBV19 and TRBJ2-1, with TRBD2 matching 7 bases. In germline, CDR1 is LNHDA, CDR2 SQIVND (reference sequence). CDR3 length: 16 amino acids. After removal of 6 bases from V and 4 bases from J, the junction contained 12 bases not matched to a gene. The CDR3 here is CASSSGLDPYYNEQFF. Written as DNA, the CDR3 is TGTGCCAGTAGCTCCGGACTAGACCCCTATTACAATGAGCAGTTCTTC.

The chain has TRBV29-1 and TRBJ2-3, with D possibly being TRBD1 (6 bases). With 4 bases removed from V and 3 bases from J, the gap between germline ends came to 14 bases. The CDR3 loop spans 14 amino acids. Germline CDR1 and CDR2: SQVTM and ANQGSEA. The CDR3 DNA reads TGCAGCGTTGTATTCTACAGGGAAACAGATACGCAGTATTTT. Encoded protein: CSVVFYRETDTQYF.

J is TRBJ2-5 and V is TRBV19; tentatively, D is TRBD1 (6 bases). V lost 5 bases and J 5 bases, leaving 12 bases between the germline ends. CDR3 length: 13 amino acids. The germline CDR1 and CDR2 sequences are LNHDA and SQIVND (reference sequence). CDR3 in amino acids: CASSGGGWETQYF. The DNA for the CDR3 is TGTGCCAGTAGTGGGGGCGGCTGGGAGACCCAGTACTTC.

Only one count was recorded for this clone. J is TRBJ2-3 and V is TRBV19, with 11 positions matching TRBD2. Germline assignment: CDR1 LNHDA and CDR2 SQIVND (reference sequence). V trimming: 3 bases; J trimming: 0 bases; junction bases outside the gene matches: 8. The CDR3 is made up of 18 amino acids. The CDR3 here is CASSMHGTSGYSTDTQYF. The CDR3 nucleotides are TGTGCCAGTAGTATGCACGGGACTAGCGGTTATAGCACAGATACGCAGTATTTT.

The count of this clone is one. The chain carries TRBV5-4 and TRBJ2-3, with D hard to call. CDR1 is SGHNT and CDR2 is YYREEE in the germline V gene (reference sequence). The CDR3 totals 13 residues. Trimming shortened V by 1 base and J by 6 bases, and 9 bases separated the two germline ends. CDR3 sequence reads: CASSLIGYDTQYF. The CDR3 region has the DNA TGTGCCAGCAGCTTGATAGGATACGATACGCAGTATTTT.

V usage is TRBV19 and J usage is TRBJ2-5; 9 bases line up with TRBD1. The CDR3 length is 14 residues. Germline assignment: CDR1 LNHDA and CDR2 SQIVND (reference sequence). Losses at the gene ends were 4 bases for V and 2 bases for J; bases not matched to a gene: 2. This chain's CDR3 is CASSTTGGQETQYF. The CDR3 DNA reads TGTGCCAGTAGTACGACAGGGGGTCAAGAGACCCAGTACTTC. The complete variable domain, with remaining parts taken from reference TRBV19 and TRBJ2-5, reads DGGITQSPKYLFRKEGQNVTLSCEQNLNHDAMYWYRQDPGQGLRLIYYSQIVNDFQKGDIAEGYSVSREKKESFPLTVTSAQKNPTAFYLCASSTTGGQETQYFGPGTRLLVL.

The chain has TRBV14 and TRBJ2-1, with D possibly matching TRBD2 (6 bases). The CDR3 runs to 15 residues. CDR1 and CDR2 (germline): SGHDN, FVKESK. V was clipped by 7 bases and J by 8 bases, with 21 bases between them. The CDR3 sequence: CASTPGPGEWDEQFF. In DNA, the CDR3 is TGTGCCAGCACCCCCGGACCGGGGGAGTGGGATGAGCAGTTCTTC.

As regards this clone: Within the sample, other DNA sequences also encode this same CDR3. V and J are TRBV14 and TRBJ2-7, with 7 nucleotides matching TRBD2. The CDR3 is made up of 19 amino acids. Germline V lookup: CDR1 SGHDN, CDR2 FVKESK. The junction had 15 bases not matched to a gene; V was cut back by 0 bases and J by 1 base. The CDR3 protein is CASSQDSGASGRRSYEQYF. The CDR3 DNA is TGTGCCAGCAGCCAAGATTCCGGGGCTAGCGGAAGGAGGTCCTACGAGCAGTACTTC.

The genes are TRBV4-2 and TRBJ2-5, with a possible D match to TRBD1 (6 bases). Germline CDR1 reads LGHNA; CDR2 reads YNFKEQ. The V and J ends lost 0 bases and 0 bases respectively, with 11 bases between them. This CDR3 comprises 16 residues. In DNA, the CDR3 is TGTGCCAGCAGCCAAGAAACAGGGACCAACCAAGAGACCCAGTACTTC. Translating gives CASSQETGTNQETQYF.

CDR3 region: CASSQMSGEDYGYTF. DNA for the CDR3: TGTGCCAGCAGCCAAATGTCAGGGGAGGACTATGGCTACACCTTC. The J gene is TRBJ1-2, the V gene TRBV4-2; D might be TRBD1 (6 bases). CDR1 and CDR2 (germline): LGHNA, YNFKEQ. CDR3 length: 15 amino acids. The V gene lost 2 bases and the J gene lost 3 bases, with 13 bases spanning the gap.

The chain joins TRBV14 to TRBJ2-3, with unresolved D. This CDR3 comprises 16 residues. Germline CDR1 is SGHDN and CDR2 is FVKESK. V gave up 1 base and J gave up 0 bases, with 11 bases separating them. CDR3 DNA: TGTGCCAGCAGCCAAGCATCCGCGTTTAGCACAGATACGCAGTATTTT. Translation: CASSQASAFSTDTQYF.

The chain combines TRBV29-1 with TRBJ2-1, with D tentatively TRBD2 (6 bases). The CDR3 loop spans 17 amino acids. The germline V and J ends were trimmed by 0 bases and 0 bases, with 15 bases remaining between them. Germline-derived CDR1 and CDR2 are SQVTM and ANQGSEA. CDR3 sequence: CSVEERDLRSSYNEQFF. The DNA of the CDR3 is TGCAGCGTTGAAGAAAGGGACTTGCGGAGCTCCTACAATGAGCAGTTCTTC.

With respect to this clone: This sample also contains other DNA sequences that code for the same CDR3. V gene TRBV18 combines with J gene TRBJ2-7; D may be TRBD2 (6 bases). Germline V gene data show CDR1 as KGHSH and CDR2 as LQKENI. V was pared by 2 bases and J by 0 bases, with 8 bases between. The CDR3 runs to 14 residues. The CDR3: CASSPGGSSYEQYF. CDR3 DNA sequence: TGTGCCAGCTCACCAGGGGGGAGCTCCTACGAGCAGTACTTC.

CDR3 sequence: CASSLQGDTQYF. The CDR3 coding sequence is TGTGCCAGCAGCTTGCAGGGAGATACGCAGTATTTT. The chain has TRBV5-6 and TRBJ2-3; possibly TRBD1 for D (5 bases). This CDR3 is built from 12 residues. The germline V gene has CDR1 SGHDT and CDR2 YYEEEE. V gave up 1 base and J gave up 5 bases, with 5 bases separating them.

J is TRBJ2-7 and V is TRBV5-5; maybe TRBD2 (6 bases). There are 16 residues in the CDR3. Germline V lookup: CDR1 SGHKS, CDR2 YYEKEE (reference sequence). V was cut by 4 bases and J by 2 bases, with 19 bases left in between. CDR3 loop: CASSRSGQLHTYEQYF. CDR3 DNA: TGTGCCAGCAGCCGAAGCGGGCAACTGCACACCTACGAGCAGTACTTC.

CDR3 DNA: TGTGCCAGCAGCCTCGGGGCGGGAATTAATTCACCCCTCCACTTT. This sequence encodes CASSLGAGINSPLHF. The chain employs TRBV3-1 (or the pseudogene TRBV3-2) and TRBJ1-6; D is perhaps TRBD1 (5 bases). Trimming shortened V by 4 bases and J by 6 bases, and 13 bases separated the two germline ends. CDR1 is LGHDT and CDR2 is YNNKEL in the germline V gene (reference sequence). The CDR3 has 15 residues.

The J gene is TRBJ2-1, the V gene TRBV3-1 (or the pseudogene TRBV3-2), with D unclear. This CDR3 is built from 14 residues. Trimming took 6 bases from V and 7 from J, leaving 16 bases between them. CDR1 and CDR2 from the germline V gene are LGHDT and YNNKEL (reference sequence). The CDR3 protein is CASSPTRLGNEQFF. CDR3 nucleotides: TGTGCCAGCAGTCCTACACGGCTGGGGAATGAGCAGTTCTTC.

The CDR3 nucleotides read TGCGCCAGCCCTTCAACGGACAGGCTGGTCTATGGCTACACCTTC. The encoded protein is CASPSTDRLVYGYTF. The chain carries TRBV23-1 and TRBJ1-2; 7 nucleotides agree with TRBD1. TRBV23-1 qualifies as an ORF whose function is uncertain. The V segment lost 8 bases and the J segment 4 bases; nucleotides outside the gene matches: 13. CDR3 length: 15 amino acids.

The gene calls are TRBV2 and TRBJ2-5; TRBD2 matches at 10 bases. The CDR3 length is 16 residues. Germline CDR1 and CDR2: SNHLY and FYNNEI. V shed 7 bases and J 5 bases; nucleotides not matched to a gene: 13. CDR3 coding DNA: TGTGCCAGCAACCCCGGGCTAGCGGGAGCTCAGGAGACCCAGTACTTC. It specifies CASNPGLAGAQETQYF.

The chain joins TRBV24-1 to TRBJ1-1; weak D call: TRBD1 (6 bases). In germline, CDR1 is KGHDR, CDR2 SFDVKD. The CDR3 has 12 residues. Trimming removed 4 bases from V and 7 bases from J, with 9 bases in between. The CDR3 sequence: CATSDTDSEAFF. In nucleotides, the CDR3 is TGTGCCACCAGTGACACGGACAGTGAAGCTTTCTTT.